These 23 T cell receptor beta chains came from one sample sequenced in a study of post-analysis software for immune sequencing data. Findings and limits, study-wide: Patients carried 5 or 6 TRBV segments more frequently than controls did, and TRBV5-6, TRBV5-1 and TRBV20-1 were among them.

Unique molecular identifiers were built into the TCR beta cDNA libraries. TCRdb re-derived calls from the PCR reads in MiXCR, one entry per CDR3 protein. The table shows around 400,000 distinct CDR3 sequences, with about a third occurring only once. No antigen has been identified for these receptors. Material: blood. These TCRs come from a girl between 10 and 17 years old with multiple sclerosis.

The chain uses TRBV4-1 and TRBJ2-6; D ambiguous. CDR3 length: 17 residues. V shed 0 bases and J shed 0 bases, with 9 bases lying between them. Germline-derived CDR1 and CDR2 are MGHRA and YSYEKL. The CDR3 coding sequence is TGCGCCAGCAGCCAAGACTGGCGGAGCTCTGGGGCCAACGTCCTGACTTTC. It translates to CASSQDWRSSGANVLTF.

This clonotype was counted a few times. The chain couples TRBV29-1 to TRBJ1-2; 8 bases line up with TRBD1. J was trimmed by 8 bases and V by 6 bases; bases with no gene match: 2. Looked up from germline, CDR1 is SQVTM and CDR2 is ANQGSEA. This CDR3 has 10 amino acids. CDR3 bases: TGCAGCGTCGGACAGGGAGGCTACACCTTC. Its translation is CSVGQGGYTF.

The chain recombines TRBV12-3 or TRBV12-4 with TRBJ2-1; 14 bases agree with TRBD2. CDR3 length: 15 residues. V lost 6 bases, J lost 10 bases, and 8 bases stayed unmatched. CDR3 coding DNA: TGTGCCAGCAGGCGGACTAGCGGGGGGAGAGCCGAGCAGTTCTTC. This codes for CASRRTSGGRAEQFF.

This clonotype has ten or more counts. V is TRBV6-5 and J is TRBJ1-5; 10 nucleotides align to TRBD1. The J segment lost 3 bases and the V segment lost 6 bases, leaving 5 bases of the junction unmatched. The V gene's germline CDR1 is MNHEY and CDR2 SVGAGI. This CDR3 is 15 amino acids long. The CDR3 DNA reads as TGTGCCAGCAGGCTCGGGACAGGGGACAATCAGCCCCAGCATTTT. Its protein is CASRLGTGDNQPQHF.

This clonotype has a handful of counts. The rearrangement uses TRBV20-1 and TRBJ2-4; D is possibly TRBD1 (5 bases). The germline V gene has CDR1 DFQATT and CDR2 SNEGSKA (reference sequence). There are 15 residues in the CDR3. Deletions cut 2 bases from V and 0 bases from J, with 11 bases between. CDR3 in amino acids: CSARPDSLAKNIQYF. In DNA form, the CDR3 reads TGCAGTGCTAGACCTGACAGCTTAGCCAAAAACATTCAGTACTTC.

The chain couples TRBV5-5 to TRBJ2-4; no definite D call. The CDR3 totals 17 residues. From germline, CDR1 is SGHKS and CDR2 YYEKEE (reference sequence). V dropped 0 bases and J dropped 0 bases, with 13 bases sitting between them. As DNA, the CDR3 is TGTGCCAGCAGCTTGGAGTACCCGAGTCTAGCCAAAAACATTCAGTACTTC. Its protein product is CASSLEYPSLAKNIQYF.

This clonotype was picked up a small number of times. The CDR3: CSARRQVLNTEAFF. CDR3 bases: TGCAGTGCTAGAAGACAGGTTCTGAACACTGAAGCTTTCTTT. The gene calls are TRBV20-1 and TRBJ1-1, with D perhaps TRBD1 (6 bases). There are 14 residues in the CDR3. Germline V CDR1 and CDR2: DFQATT, SNEGSKA (reference sequence). Trimming shortened V by 2 bases and J by 0 bases, and 10 bases separated the two germline ends.

This clonotype was detected only a few times. V usage is TRBV3-1 and J usage is TRBJ2-1, with unresolved D. The germline V gene encodes CDR1 LGHDT and CDR2 YNNKEL (reference sequence). CDR3 length equals 14 residues. The V gene lost 4 bases and the J gene lost 8 bases, with 15 bases spanning the gap. CDR3 sequence reads: CASSPRPLLDEQFF. The CDR3, as DNA: TGTGCCAGCAGCCCCCGGCCCCTTCTGGATGAGCAGTTCTTC.

In the case of this clonotype: One end of the junction does not line up with germline, which may come from a read error. This chain links TRBV12-5 with TRBJ2-4, with a possible D match to TRBD2 (6 bases). The germline gives CDR1 LGHNT, CDR2 FRNRAP. The CDR3 runs to 17 residues. The CDR3 loop is CASVLVLEGLYKNIQYF. The CDR3 nucleotides read TGTGCTAGTGTTTTGGTATTGGAGGGGTTGTACAAAAACATTCAGTACTTC.

In its sample, this clonotype was seen a few times. This rearrangement joins TRBV10-3 to TRBJ2-7, with a tentative D call TRBD1 (5 bases). Trimming took off 5 bases at V and 7 bases at J, with 15 bases between the two ends. Germline CDR1 is ENHRY and CDR2 is SYGVKD. The CDR3 sequence is 13 residues long. CDR3 protein: CAISQSDRGEQYF. As DNA, the CDR3 is TGTGCCATCAGTCAGAGCGATAGGGGAGAGCAGTACTTC.

The J gene is TRBJ1-1, the V gene TRBV5-1; unclear D gene. The CDR3 has 15 residues. Trimming took off 4 bases at V and 0 bases at J, with 13 bases between the two ends. Germline CDR1 and CDR2: SGHRS and YFSETQ. The CDR3 nucleotides are TGCGCCAGCAGCCCGTCGGGATCTATGAACACTGAAGCTTTCTTT. It codes for CASSPSGSMNTEAFF. The entire variable domain, with the rest obtained from reference TRBV5-1 and TRBJ1-1, is as follows: KAGVTQTPRYLIKTRGQQVTLSCSPISGHRSVSWYQQTPGQGLQFLFEYFSETQRNKGNFPGRFSGRQFSNSRSEMNVSTLELGDSALYLCASSPSGSMNTEAFFGQGTRLTVV.

V and J are TRBV6-5 and TRBJ1-1; TRBD1 matches at 8 bases. This CDR3 is 13 amino acids long. V was clipped by 5 bases and J by 6 bases; unmatched bases: 5. CDR1 and CDR2 (germline): MNHEY, SVGAGI. CDR3 DNA: TGTGCCAGCAGTCAAGGACAGGGCTCTGAAGCTTTCTTT. Translated: CASSQGQGSEAFF.

The chain has TRBV6-1 and TRBJ2-7; a possible D gene is TRBD1 (7 bases). Trimming removed 8 bases from V and 0 bases from J, with 14 bases in between. From germline, CDR1 is MNHNS and CDR2 SASEGT. This CDR3 comprises 14 residues. CDR3 sequence: CASGRDSFSYEQYF. CDR3 DNA sequence: TGTGCCAGCGGGCGGGACAGCTTCTCCTACGAGCAGTACTTC.

This chain joins TRBV12-3 or TRBV12-4 and TRBJ2-1, with a tentative D call TRBD1 (6 bases). With 6 bases removed from V and 0 bases from J, the gap between germline ends came to 15 bases. The CDR3 runs 16 residues. The CDR3: CASSDTTGLSYNEQFF. The CDR3, as DNA: TGTGCCAGCAGCGACACGACAGGTCTCTCCTACAATGAGCAGTTCTTC.

The chain employs TRBV7-8 and TRBJ1-2; perhaps TRBD1 as D (5 bases). This CDR3 comprises 16 residues. Germline CDR1 SGHVS, CDR2 FQNEAQ. Trimming stripped 1 base from V and 0 bases from J, with 12 bases between. The CDR3 region is CASSLVGTGANYGYTF. The DNA for the CDR3 is TGTGCCAGCAGCTTAGTGGGGACGGGAGCTAACTATGGCTACACCTTC.

In its sample, this clonotype was seen a few times. This sequence joins TRBV24-1 and TRBJ2-5, with D maybe TRBD2 (6 bases). The CDR3 covers 14 residues. V was cut by 3 bases and J by 1 base, with 8 bases left in between. Germline CDR1 is KGHDR and CDR2 is SFDVKD. CDR3 sequence reads: CATSDLGGQETQYF. CDR3 DNA: TGTGCCACCAGTGATCTGGGAGGCCAAGAGACCCAGTACTTC.

The chain joins TRBV29-1 to TRBJ1-1; D is ambiguous. CDR1 is SQVTM and CDR2 is ANQGSEA in the germline V gene. The length of the CDR3 is 11 residues. The V end lost 1 base, the J end lost 3 bases, and 3 bases lay between the germline ends. DNA of the CDR3: TGCAGCGTTGAAGGGTACACTGAAGCTTTCTTT. Translating it yields CSVEGYTEAFF.

V usage is TRBV7-3 and J usage is TRBJ1-2; D call uncertain. V lost 5 bases and J 3 bases, leaving 13 bases between the germline ends. Per germline, CDR1 SGHTA and CDR2 FQGTGA. This CDR3 contains 14 residues. DNA for the CDR3: TGTGCCAGCAGCCCCAGTGGGGAGCACTATGGCTACACCTTC. This gives the protein CASSPSGEHYGYTF.

The V and J genes are TRBV20-1 and TRBJ2-3; D remains ambiguous. The germline gives CDR1 DFQATT, CDR2 SNEGSKA (reference sequence). Trimming stripped 3 bases from V and 4 bases from J, with 11 bases between. This CDR3 has 13 residues. DNA for the CDR3: TGCAGTGCTAGGGAACTAAGGGCAGATACGCAGTATTTT. Translation: CSARELRADTQYF.

This clonotype appeared a few times. This chain connects TRBV5-1 to TRBJ2-1; 11 bases fit TRBD2. Losses at the gene ends were 0 bases for V and 10 bases for J; bases not matched to a gene: 6. The CDR3 has 15 residues. In germline, CDR1 is SGHRS, CDR2 YFSETQ. CDR3 DNA sequence: TGCGCCAGCAGCTTGGGTAGCGGGGGGGCCCCCGAGCAGTTCTTC. Protein: CASSLGSGGAPEQFF.

V gene TRBV7-2 combines with J gene TRBJ2-3; 8 bases map to TRBD2. The CDR3 covers 16 residues. Germline V lookup: CDR1 SGHTA, CDR2 FQGNSA. Trimming at V came to 5 bases and at J to 3 bases, leaving 10 bases not matched to a gene. CDR3 amino acids: CASSPRFSGVTDTQYF. In nucleotides, the CDR3 is TGTGCCAGCAGCCCCCGGTTTAGCGGGGTAACAGATACGCAGTATTTT.

This clonotype turned up a few times. The rearrangement links TRBV5-1 to TRBJ2-3; 7 nucleotides match TRBD1. V shed 1 base and J 5 bases; nucleotides not matched to a gene: 4. The CDR3 runs to 14 residues. Germline V gives CDR1 SGHRS, CDR2 YFSETQ. The CDR3 is CASSLFSGGDTQYF. The CDR3 DNA is TGCGCCAGCAGCTTGTTCTCAGGGGGAGATACGCAGTATTTT. Together with reference TRBV5-1 and TRBJ2-3, the CDR3 gives the full variable domain: KAGVTQTPRYLIKTRGQQVTLSCSPISGHRSVSWYQQTPGQGLQFLFEYFSETQRNKGNFPGRFSGRQFSNSRSEMNVSTLELGDSALYLCASSLFSGGDTQYFGPGTRLTVL.

The gene calls are TRBV7-9 and TRBJ2-1; 13 bases are shared with TRBD2. Germline assignment: CDR1 SEHNR and CDR2 FQNEAQ (reference sequence). This CDR3 is 18 amino acids long. With 4 bases clipped from V and 3 bases from J, the junction kept 9 bases outside the gene matches. CDR3 DNA sequence: TGTGCCAGCAGCTCCATCACGGGACTAGCGGGGTACTACAATGAGCAGTTCTTC. Amino acids: CASSSITGLAGYYNEQFF.